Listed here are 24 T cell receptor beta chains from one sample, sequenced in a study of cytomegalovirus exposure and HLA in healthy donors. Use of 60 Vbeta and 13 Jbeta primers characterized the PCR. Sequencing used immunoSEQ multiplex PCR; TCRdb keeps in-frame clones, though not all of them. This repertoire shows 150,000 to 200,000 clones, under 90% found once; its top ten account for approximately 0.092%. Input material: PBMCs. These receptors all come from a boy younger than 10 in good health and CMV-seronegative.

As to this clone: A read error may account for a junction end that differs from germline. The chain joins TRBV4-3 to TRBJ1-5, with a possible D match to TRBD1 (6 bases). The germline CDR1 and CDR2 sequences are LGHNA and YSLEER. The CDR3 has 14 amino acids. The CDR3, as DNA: TGCGCCGGCAGCCAGGACAGCCACAATCAGCCCCAGCATTTT. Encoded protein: CAGSQDSHNQPQHF.

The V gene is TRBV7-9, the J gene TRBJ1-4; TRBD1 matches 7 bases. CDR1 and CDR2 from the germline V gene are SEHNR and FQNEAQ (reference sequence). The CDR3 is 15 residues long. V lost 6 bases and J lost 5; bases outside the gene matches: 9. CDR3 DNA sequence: TGTGCCAGCAGTCCGCAGGGGGAATCCAATGAAAAACTGTTTTTT. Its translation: CASSPQGESNEKLFF.

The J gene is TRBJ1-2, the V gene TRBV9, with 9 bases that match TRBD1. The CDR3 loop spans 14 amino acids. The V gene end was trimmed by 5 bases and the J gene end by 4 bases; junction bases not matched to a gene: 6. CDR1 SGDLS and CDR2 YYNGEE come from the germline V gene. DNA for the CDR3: TGTGCCAGCAGTGAGCTGGACAGGGGCTATGGCTACACCTTC. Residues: CASSELDRGYGYTF.

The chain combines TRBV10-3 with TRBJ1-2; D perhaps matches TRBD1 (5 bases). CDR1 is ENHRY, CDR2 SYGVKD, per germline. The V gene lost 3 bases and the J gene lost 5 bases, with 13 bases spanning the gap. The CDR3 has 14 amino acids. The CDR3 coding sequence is TGTGCCATCAGTGAAACAGGCCTGGGGTATGGCTACACCTTC. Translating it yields CAISETGLGYGYTF.

CDR3 amino acids: CASSGRRGGQGSGYTF. In DNA, the CDR3 is TGTGCCAGCAGCGGCCGACGCGGTGGACAGGGTAGTGGCTACACCTTC. This chain links TRBV9 with TRBJ1-2; 8 bases agree with TRBD1. The V gene's germline CDR1 is SGDLS and CDR2 YYNGEE. The V and J ends lost 3 bases and 7 bases, in that order; junction bases with no gene match: 14. CDR3 length equals 16 residues.

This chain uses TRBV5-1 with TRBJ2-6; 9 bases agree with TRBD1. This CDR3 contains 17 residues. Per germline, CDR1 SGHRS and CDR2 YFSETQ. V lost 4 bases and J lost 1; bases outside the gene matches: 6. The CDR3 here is CASSPGQGRSGANVLTF. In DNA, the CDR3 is TGCGCCAGCAGCCCTGGACAGGGGCGGTCTGGGGCCAACGTCCTGACTTTC.

The CDR3 region has the DNA TGTGCCAGCAGCCCAGATCGCTCCTACGAGCAGTACTTC. The encoded protein is CASSPDRSYEQYF. V usage is TRBV9 and J usage is TRBJ2-7; no reliable D call. V gave up 4 bases and J gave up 0 bases, with 8 bases separating them. Germline CDR1 SGDLS, CDR2 YYNGEE. The CDR3 contains 13 residues.

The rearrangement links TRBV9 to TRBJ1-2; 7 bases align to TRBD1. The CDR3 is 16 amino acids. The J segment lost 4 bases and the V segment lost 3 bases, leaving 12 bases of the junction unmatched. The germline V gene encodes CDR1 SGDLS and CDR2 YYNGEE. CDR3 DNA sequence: TGTGCCAGCAGCGCCACAGAGTCCGGGACAGTCTATGGCTACACCTTC. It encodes CASSATESGTVYGYTF.

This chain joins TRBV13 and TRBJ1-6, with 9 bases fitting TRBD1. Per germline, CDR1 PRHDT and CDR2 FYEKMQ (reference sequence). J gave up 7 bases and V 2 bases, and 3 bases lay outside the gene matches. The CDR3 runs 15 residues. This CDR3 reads CASSLNRGRNSPLHF. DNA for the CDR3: TGTGCCAGCAGCTTAAACAGGGGGCGGAATTCACCCCTCCACTTT.

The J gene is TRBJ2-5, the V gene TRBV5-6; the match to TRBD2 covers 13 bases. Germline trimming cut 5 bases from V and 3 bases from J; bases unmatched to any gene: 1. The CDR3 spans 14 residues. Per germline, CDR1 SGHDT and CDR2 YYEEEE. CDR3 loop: CASSTSGGEETQYF. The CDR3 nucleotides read TGTGCCAGCAGTACTAGCGGGGGGGAAGAGACCCAGTACTTC. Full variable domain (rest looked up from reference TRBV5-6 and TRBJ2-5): DAGVTQSPTHLIKTRGQQVTLRCSPKSGHDTVSWYQQALGQGPQFIFQYYEEEERQRGNFPDRFSGHQFPNYSSELNVNALLLGDSALYLCASSTSGGEETQYFGPGTRLLVL.

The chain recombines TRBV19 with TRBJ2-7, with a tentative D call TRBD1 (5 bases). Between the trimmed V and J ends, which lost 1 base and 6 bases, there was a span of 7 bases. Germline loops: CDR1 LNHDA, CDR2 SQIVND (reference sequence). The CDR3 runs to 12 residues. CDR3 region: CASSIGGREQYF. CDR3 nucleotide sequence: TGTGCCAGTAGTATAGGGGGCCGCGAGCAGTACTTC. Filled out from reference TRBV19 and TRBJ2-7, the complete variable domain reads DGGITQSPKYLFRKEGQNVTLSCEQNLNHDAMYWYRQDPGQGLRLIYYSQIVNDFQKGDIAEGYSVSREKKESFPLTVTSAQKNPTAFYLCASSIGGREQYFGPGTRLTVT.

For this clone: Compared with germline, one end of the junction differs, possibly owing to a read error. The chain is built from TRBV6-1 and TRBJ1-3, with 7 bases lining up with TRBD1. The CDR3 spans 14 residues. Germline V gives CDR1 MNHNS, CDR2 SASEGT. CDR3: CVSTLRQGENTIYF. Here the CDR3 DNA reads TGTGTCAGCACCCTCCGACAGGGTGAAAACACCATATATTTT.

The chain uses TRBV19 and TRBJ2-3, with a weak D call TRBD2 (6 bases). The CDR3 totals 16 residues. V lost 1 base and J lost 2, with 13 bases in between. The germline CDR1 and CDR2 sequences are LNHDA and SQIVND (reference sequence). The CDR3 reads CASSIVGGGVTDTQYF. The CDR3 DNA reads TGTGCCAGTAGTATAGTGGGAGGCGGGGTCACAGATACGCAGTATTTT.

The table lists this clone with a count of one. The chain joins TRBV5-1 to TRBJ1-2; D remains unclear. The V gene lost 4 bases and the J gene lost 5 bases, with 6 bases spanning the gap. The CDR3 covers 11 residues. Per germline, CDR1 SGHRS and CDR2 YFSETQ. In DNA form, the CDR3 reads TGCGCCAGCAGCGGCCAGTATGGCTACACCTTC. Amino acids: CASSGQYGYTF. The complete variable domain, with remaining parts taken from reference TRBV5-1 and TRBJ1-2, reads KAGVTQTPRYLIKTRGQQVTLSCSPISGHRSVSWYQQTPGQGLQFLFEYFSETQRNKGNFPGRFSGRQFSNSRSEMNVSTLELGDSALYLCASSGQYGYTFGSGTRLTVV.

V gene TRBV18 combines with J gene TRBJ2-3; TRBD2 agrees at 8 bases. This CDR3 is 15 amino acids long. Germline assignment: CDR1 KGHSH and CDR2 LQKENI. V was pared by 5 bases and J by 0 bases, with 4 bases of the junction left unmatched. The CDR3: CASSTGGPSTDTQYF. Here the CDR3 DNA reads TGTGCCAGCTCAACGGGGGGGCCGAGCACAGATACGCAGTATTTT.

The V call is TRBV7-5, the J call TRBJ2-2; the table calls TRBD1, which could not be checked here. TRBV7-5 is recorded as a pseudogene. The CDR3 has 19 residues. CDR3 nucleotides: TGTGCCAGAAGCTTAGCCCTCACTTCCGACACGCCGAACACCGGGGAGCTGTTTTTT. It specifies CARSLALTSDTPNTGELFF.

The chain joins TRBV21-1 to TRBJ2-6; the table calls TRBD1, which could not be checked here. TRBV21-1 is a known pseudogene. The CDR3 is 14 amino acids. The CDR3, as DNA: TGTGCCAGTCCGGACAGGGCTGGGGCCAACGTCCTGACTTTC. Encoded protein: CASPDRAGANVLTF.

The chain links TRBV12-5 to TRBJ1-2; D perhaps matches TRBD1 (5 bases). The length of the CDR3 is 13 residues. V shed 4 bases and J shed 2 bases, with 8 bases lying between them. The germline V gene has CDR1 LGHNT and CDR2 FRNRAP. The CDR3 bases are TGTGCTAGTGGTTGGTCAGGGAACTATGGCTACACCTTC. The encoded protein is CASGWSGNYGYTF.

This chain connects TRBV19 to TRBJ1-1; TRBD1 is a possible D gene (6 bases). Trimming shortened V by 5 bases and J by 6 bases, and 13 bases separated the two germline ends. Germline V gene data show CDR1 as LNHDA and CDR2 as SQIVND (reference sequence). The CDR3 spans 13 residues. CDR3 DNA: TGTGCCAGTAGTCCGAACAGGGCCGCTGAAGCTTTCTTT. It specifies CASSPNRAAEAFF.

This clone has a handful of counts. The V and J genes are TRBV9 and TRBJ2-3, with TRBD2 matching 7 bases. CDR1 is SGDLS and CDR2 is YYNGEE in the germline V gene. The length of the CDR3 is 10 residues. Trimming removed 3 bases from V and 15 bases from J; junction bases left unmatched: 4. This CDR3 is CASSGTRQYF. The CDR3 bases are TGTGCCAGCAGCGGGACTAGGCAATATTTT.

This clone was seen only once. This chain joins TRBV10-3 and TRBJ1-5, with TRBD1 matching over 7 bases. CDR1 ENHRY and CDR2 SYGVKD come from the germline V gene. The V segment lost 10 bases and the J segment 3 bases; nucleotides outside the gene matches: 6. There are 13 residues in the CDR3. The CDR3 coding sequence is TGTGCCACGTCGACAGGGACCAATCAGCCCCAGCATTTT. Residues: CATSTGTNQPQHF.

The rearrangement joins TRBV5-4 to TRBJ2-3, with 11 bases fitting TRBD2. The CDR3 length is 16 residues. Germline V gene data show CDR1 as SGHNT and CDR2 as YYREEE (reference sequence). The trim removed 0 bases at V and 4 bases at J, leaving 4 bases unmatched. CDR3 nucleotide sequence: TGTGCCAGCAGCTTGGCACTAGCGGGGGTATCAGATACGCAGTATTTT. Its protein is CASSLALAGVSDTQYF. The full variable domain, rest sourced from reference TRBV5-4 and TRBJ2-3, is ETGVTQSPTHLIKTRGQQVTLRCSSQSGHNTVSWYQQALGQGPQFIFQYYREEENGRGNFPPRFSGLQFPNYSSELNVNALELDDSALYLCASSLALAGVSDTQYFGPGTRLTVL.

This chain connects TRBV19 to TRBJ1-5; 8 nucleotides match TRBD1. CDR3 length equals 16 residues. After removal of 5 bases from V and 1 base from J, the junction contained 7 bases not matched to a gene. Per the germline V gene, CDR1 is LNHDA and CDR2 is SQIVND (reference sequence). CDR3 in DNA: TGTGCCAGTAGTGGGCGACAGGGGCGAAGCAATCAGCCCCAGCATTTT. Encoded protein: CASSGRQGRSNQPQHF.

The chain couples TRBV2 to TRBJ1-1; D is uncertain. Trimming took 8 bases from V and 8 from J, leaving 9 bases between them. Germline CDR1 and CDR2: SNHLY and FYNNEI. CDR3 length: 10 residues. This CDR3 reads CASYRGEAFF. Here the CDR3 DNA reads TGTGCCAGCTACCGAGGGGAAGCTTTCTTT.